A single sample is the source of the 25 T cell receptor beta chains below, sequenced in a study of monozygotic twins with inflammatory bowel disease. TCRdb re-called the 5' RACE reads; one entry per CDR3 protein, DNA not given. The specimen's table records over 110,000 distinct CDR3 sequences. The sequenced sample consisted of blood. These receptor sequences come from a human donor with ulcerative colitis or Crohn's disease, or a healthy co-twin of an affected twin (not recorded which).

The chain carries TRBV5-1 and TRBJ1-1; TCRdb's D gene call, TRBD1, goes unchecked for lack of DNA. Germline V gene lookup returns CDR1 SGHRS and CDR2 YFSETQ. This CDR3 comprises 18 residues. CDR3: CASSYTGIGAGANTEAFF.

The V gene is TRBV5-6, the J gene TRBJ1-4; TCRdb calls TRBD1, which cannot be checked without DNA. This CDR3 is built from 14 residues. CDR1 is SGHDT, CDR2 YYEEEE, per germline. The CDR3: CASSLIRVGEKLFF. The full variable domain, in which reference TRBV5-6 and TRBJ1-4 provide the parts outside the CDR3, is DAGVTQSPTHLIKTRGQQVTLRCSPKSGHDTVSWYQQALGQGPQFIFQYYEEEERQRGNFPDRFSGHQFPNYSSELNVNALLLGDSALYLCASSLIRVGEKLFFGSGTQLSVL.

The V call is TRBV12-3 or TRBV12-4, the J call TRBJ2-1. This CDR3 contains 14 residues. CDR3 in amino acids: CASSLDNAYNEQFF.

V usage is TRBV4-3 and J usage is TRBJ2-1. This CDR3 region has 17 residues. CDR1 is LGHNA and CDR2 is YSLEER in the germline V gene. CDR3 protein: CASSQDLGGYSYNEQFF.

The CDR3 reads CAVTAVGAEQYF. The chain employs TRBV6-5 and TRBJ2-7; TCRdb names TRBD1, which stays unverified in the absence of DNA. Per the germline V gene, CDR1 is MNHEY and CDR2 is SVGAGI. This CDR3 spans 12 amino acids.

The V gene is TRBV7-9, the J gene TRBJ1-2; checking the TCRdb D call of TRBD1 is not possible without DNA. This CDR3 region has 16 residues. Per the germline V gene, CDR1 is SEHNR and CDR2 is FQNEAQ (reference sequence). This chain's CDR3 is CASSSGTDQGFYGYTF.

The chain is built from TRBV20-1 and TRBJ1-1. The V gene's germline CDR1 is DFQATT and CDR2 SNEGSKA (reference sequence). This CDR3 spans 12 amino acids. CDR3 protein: CSASWTAVSAFF.

CDR3 protein: CASSLAGGNTDTQYF. This sequence joins TRBV18 and TRBJ2-3; the D call from TCRdb, TRBD1, cannot be confirmed without DNA. This CDR3 has 15 residues. CDR1 and CDR2 from the germline V gene are KGHSH and LQKENI.

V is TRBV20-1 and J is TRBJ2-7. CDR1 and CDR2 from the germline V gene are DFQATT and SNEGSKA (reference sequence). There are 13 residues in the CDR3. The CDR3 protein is CSARGAEDYEQYF.

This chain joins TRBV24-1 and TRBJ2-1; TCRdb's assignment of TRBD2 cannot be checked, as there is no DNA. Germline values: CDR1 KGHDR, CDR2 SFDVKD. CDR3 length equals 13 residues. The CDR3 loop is CATSWTSGNEQFF.

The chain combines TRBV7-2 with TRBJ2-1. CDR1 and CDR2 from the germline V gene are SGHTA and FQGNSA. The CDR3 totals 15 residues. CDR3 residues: CASSLVQGLYNEQFF.

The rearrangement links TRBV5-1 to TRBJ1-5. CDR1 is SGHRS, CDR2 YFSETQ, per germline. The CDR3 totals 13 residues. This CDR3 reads CASSWGTNQPQHF.

CDR3 sequence: CASSFDSDYGYTF. V and J are TRBV5-1 and TRBJ1-2; TCRdb lists TRBD1, though no DNA is available to test this call. The CDR3 runs to 13 residues. Germline V lookup: CDR1 SGHRS, CDR2 YFSETQ.

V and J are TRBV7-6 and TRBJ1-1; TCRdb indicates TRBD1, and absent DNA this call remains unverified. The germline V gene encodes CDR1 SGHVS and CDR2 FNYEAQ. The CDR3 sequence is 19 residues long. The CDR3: CASSLNSQRGSKRNTEAFF.

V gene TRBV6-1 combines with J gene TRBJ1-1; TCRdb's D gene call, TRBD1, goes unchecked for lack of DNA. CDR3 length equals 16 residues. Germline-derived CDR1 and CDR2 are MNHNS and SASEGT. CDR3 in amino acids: CATLSRDSLGDTEAFF.

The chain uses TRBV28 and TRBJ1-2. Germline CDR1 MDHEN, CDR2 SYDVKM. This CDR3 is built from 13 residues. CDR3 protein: CASSLWSYYGYTF.

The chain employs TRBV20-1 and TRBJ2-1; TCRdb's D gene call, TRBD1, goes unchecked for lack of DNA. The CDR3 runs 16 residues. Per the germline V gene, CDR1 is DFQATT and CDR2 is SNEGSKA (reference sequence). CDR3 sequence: CSARDRGGGAYNEQFF.

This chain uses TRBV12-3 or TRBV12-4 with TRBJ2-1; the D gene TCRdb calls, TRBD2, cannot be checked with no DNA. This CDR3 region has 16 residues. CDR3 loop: CASRSGLAGGPSEQFF.

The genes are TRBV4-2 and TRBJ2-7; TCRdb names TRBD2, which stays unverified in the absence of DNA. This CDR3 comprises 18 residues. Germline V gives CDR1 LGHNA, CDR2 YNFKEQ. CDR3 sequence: CASSQVREAGGDFYEQYF.

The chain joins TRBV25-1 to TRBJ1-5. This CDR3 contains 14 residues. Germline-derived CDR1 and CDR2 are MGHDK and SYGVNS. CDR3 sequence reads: CASSEFGGSQPQHF.

The CDR3 reads CASSQEGLAGGDAYF. J is TRBJ2-3 and V is TRBV4-3; the D gene TCRdb calls, TRBD2, cannot be checked with no DNA. From germline, CDR1 is LGHNA and CDR2 YSLEER. There are 15 residues in the CDR3.

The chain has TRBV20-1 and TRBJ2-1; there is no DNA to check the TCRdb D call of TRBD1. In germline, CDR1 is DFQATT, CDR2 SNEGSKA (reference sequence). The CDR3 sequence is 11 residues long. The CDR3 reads CSAGTPDEQFF.

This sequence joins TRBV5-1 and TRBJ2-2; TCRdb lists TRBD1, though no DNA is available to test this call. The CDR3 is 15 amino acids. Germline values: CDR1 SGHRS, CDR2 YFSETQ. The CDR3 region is CASSRGQGDTGELFF.

The CDR3 spells CSVETGVGTGGLFF. The chain couples TRBV29-1 to TRBJ2-2; TCRdb reports TRBD1, a call that lacks DNA to check it against. The CDR3 has 14 residues. Per the germline V gene, CDR1 is SQVTM and CDR2 is ANQGSEA.

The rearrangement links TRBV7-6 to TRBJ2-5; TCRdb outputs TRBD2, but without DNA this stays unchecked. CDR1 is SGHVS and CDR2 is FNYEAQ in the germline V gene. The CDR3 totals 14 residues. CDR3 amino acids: CASSFAGLAETQYF.